This T cell receptor beta chain was documented in a study of blood T cell repertoires in COVID-19. Across the study: The United States, Italy and Spain supplied acute and convalescent COVID-19 samples. PBMCs, B-cell-depleted T cells, or T cells were the source of the cDNA or gDNA that made up the material.

In the study's own analysis: Estimation of nucleated cell counts relied on the amplification of reference gene primers. Profiling relied on immunoSEQ multiplex PCR, and the TCRdb table lists in-frame clones only, not all of them. V, J and clone size are those of that table, while D and trimming were read from the DNA. The table records roughly 200,000 clones, approximately 84% of them present only once. This CDR3 region has 18 residues. Germline V gives CDR1 MRHNA, CDR2 SNTAGT. V shed 0 bases and J shed 2 bases, with 20 bases lying between them. The clonotype originates from a man older than 75 with acute or convalescent COVID-19. Input material: peripheral blood. This chain uses TRBV6-4 with TRBJ2-7; a possible D gene is TRBD1 (8 bases). The CDR3 region is CASSDSAGGGEGPYEQYF. The DNA for the CDR3 is TGTGCCAGCAGTGACTCCGCAGGGGGCGGGGAGGGTCCCTACGAGCAGTACTTC.